The entry below describes one TCR beta chain. Its target is not known. The CDR3 is 11 residues long. Trimming left V 7 bases short and J 1 base short, with 7 bases between. Germline CDR1 reads SQVTM; CDR2 reads ANQGSEA. The assay was immunoSEQ multiplex PCR, and TCRdb's table has in-frame clones only and misses some. The sample includes some 87,000 clones, more than 70% of them seen just once. The data stem from a study of OX40 agonist ivuxolimab in advanced cancers. About the research overall: At 0.01 to 10 mg/kg, ivuxolimab was administered intravenously to patients every 2 weeks. Therapy given before enrollment (anti-PD-1, anti-PD-L1 or anti-CTLA-4) was allowed, and 30% to 50% had some. The diagnoses of dose-escalation patients were hepatocellular carcinoma, melanoma, renal cell or head and neck cancer. Study results and caveats: CD8+ T cells were the subset that, on average, had more expanded clones than CD4+.

The J gene is TRBJ1-1, the V gene TRBV29-1; possibly TRBD1 for D (5 bases). The sequence was obtained from an adult with an advanced solid tumor such as melanoma, head and neck, liver or kidney cancer. This sample comprised CD4+ or CD8+ T cells sorted from blood, obtained in a trial of the OX40 agonist ivuxolimab. CDR3 in DNA: TGCAGCGCCCAGGGGAACACTGAAGCTTTCTTT. This codes for CSAQGNTEAFF.